This is a list of T cell receptor beta chains from one sample in a study of cytomegalovirus exposure and HLA in healthy donors. Using immunoSEQ multiplex PCR, the repertoire was profiled, and TCRdb retains in-frame clones only, with some absent. Here the sample spans about 110,000 clones, 74% being singletons. The source material was PBMCs. These receptors were obtained from a man aged 45-65 years in good health and CMV-seropositive. Both conserved end residues are part of each CDR3. The order of the fields is V gene, J gene, clone size, D gene, CDR3 DNA, CDR3 protein. D genes are given only for firm matches. The size entry is marked missing in some rows and otherwise reads once, few, many or a size class.

TRBV25-1	TRBJ1-1	NA	TRBD1	TGTGCCAGCAGCGCTGACAGGGCCAACACTGAAGCTTTCTTT	CASSADRANTEAFF
TRBV19	TRBJ1-1	NA	NA	TGTGCCACCTCACTCTCGAGGGACACTGAAGCTTTCTTT	CATSLSRDTEAFF
TRBV4-2	TRBJ2-4	NA	TRBD2	TGTGCCAGCAGCCAAGAGCTAGCGGGGACGAACATTCAGTACTTC	CASSQELAGTNIQYF
TRBV7-9	TRBJ2-5	NA	TRBD2	TGTGCCAGCAGTAGCCCGGGGGGGGAGACCCAGTACTTC	CASSSPGGETQYF
TRBV5-1	TRBJ1-2	NA	NA	TGCGCCAGCAGCTTGACAAATTCCTATGGCTACACCTTC	CASSLTNSYGYTF
TRBV30	TRBJ1-3	NA	NA	TGTGCCTGGAGCACAGGGTTTGCTGGAAACACCATATATTTT	CAWSTGFAGNTIYF
TRBV7-9	TRBJ2-3	NA	NA	TGTGCCAGCAGCGGGACTGCCAGTGAAGATACGCAGTATTTT	CASSGTASEDTQYF
TRBV2	TRBJ1-2	NA	NA	TGTGTCTCGGGGGGTAAATCAGACTATGGCTACACCTTC	CVSGGKSDYGYTF
TRBV5-1	TRBJ1-1	NA	TRBD1	TGCGCCAGCAGCTCCGGGACAGGACATTCCTCCGATGAAGCTTTCTTT	CASSSGTGHSSDEAFF
TRBV5-1	TRBJ1-1	NA	NA	TGCGCCAGCGGTGGGGAGGGAAGGGCTACGCAAGCTTTCTTT	CASGGEGRATQAFF
TRBV21-1	TRBJ2-2	NA	NA	TGTGCCAGCACTAAAACTTTCCAGGCCGTGGACAGGTCGGATGACACCGGGGAGCTGTTTTTT	CASTKTFQAVDRSDDTGELFF
TRBV5-8	TRBJ2-7	NA	NA	TGTGCCAGCAGCTTGATAACAGGGAGACCTAAGGAGCAGTACTTC	CASSLITGRPKEQYF
TRBV29-1	TRBJ2-6	NA	NA	TGCAGCGTTGAAGATACAGCCAGCTCTGGGGCCAACGTCCTGACTTTC	CSVEDTASSGANVLTF
TRBV2	TRBJ2-1	NA	NA	TGTGCCAGCAGTGGCGTCGGAGGCTGGAATGAGCAGTTCTTC	CASSGVGGWNEQFF
TRBV30	TRBJ2-7	NA	NA	TGTGCCTGGAGTGAGCCCTACGGTTCGTTCGGTTACGAGCAGTACTTC	CAWSEPYGSFGYEQYF
TRBV19	TRBJ2-7	NA	NA	TGTGCCAGTAGTATATATGCAGGGGCCATCTACGAGCAGTACTTC	CASSIYAGAIYEQYF
TRBV5-1	TRBJ2-7	once	TRBD1	TGCGCCAGCAGCTTAAAGGACAGGGGATACGAGCGGTACTTC	CASSLKDRGYERYF
TRBV5-1	TRBJ2-3	NA	TRBD2	TGCGCCAGCGGGGGACTACTTAGCACAGATACGCAGTATTTT	CASGGLLSTDTQYF
TRBV7-3	TRBJ2-7	NA	NA	TGTGCCAGCTCAGCCGGGGGGCGATCCCACGAGCAGTACTTC	CASSAGGRSHEQYF
TRBV6-5	TRBJ1-1	few	NA	TGTGCCAGCAGCGCCCGGGTCTTTGAAGCTTTCTTT	CASSARVFEAFF
TRBV10-1	TRBJ2-1	few	NA	TGCGCCAGCAGTGATTTAGCGGCCAATGAGCAGTTCTTC	CASSDLAANEQFF
TRBV5-1	TRBJ2-5	NA	NA	TGCGCCAGTGGATCAACAGGGAAAGAGACCCAGTACTTC	CASGSTGKETQYF
TRBV6-4	TRBJ2-7	NA	TRBD2	TGTGCCAGCAGTGAGGTAGCGGGAGGAGAAAACGAGCAGTACTTC	CASSEVAGGENEQYF
TRBV18	TRBJ2-1	NA	NA	TGTGCCAGCTCACCATCCAGATACAATGAGCAGTTCTTC	CASSPSRYNEQFF
TRBV18	TRBJ1-5	NA	NA	TGTGCCAGCTCACCACGAACAGGAAATCAGCCCCAGCATTTT	CASSPRTGNQPQHF
TRBV6-6	TRBJ1-6	NA	TRBD1	TGTGCCAGCAGCTACAGGGGCCGGAATTCACCCCTCCACTTT	CASSYRGRNSPLHF
TRBV18	TRBJ1-5	NA	NA	TGTGCCAGCTCACCAGTACAGTATAAGCCCCAGCATTTT	CASSPVQYKPQHF
TRBV5-8	TRBJ1-6	NA	NA	TGTGCCAGCAGCTCAGGGATCGGTTCACCCCTCCACTTT	CASSSGIGSPLHF
TRBV6-6	TRBJ2-2	NA	NA	TGTGCCAGCAGTTACAACCTGGCCTCGAACACCGGGGAGCTGTTTTTT	CASSYNLASNTGELFF
TRBV7-9	TRBJ1-1	NA	NA	TGTGCCAGCAGTTTGCATCTCCCCAGGGACACTGAAGCTTTCTTT	CASSLHLPRDTEAFF
TRBV4-1	TRBJ2-7	NA	TRBD2	TGCGCCAGCAGCCAAGCTGGAAGCGGGAGGGTGGGGGGGAAGGGAGAGCAGTACTTC	CASSQAGSGRVGGKGEQYF
TRBV10-3	TRBJ2-1	few	TRBD2	TGTGCCACTAGCGGGGGCTTCTACAATGAGCAGTTCTTC	CATSGGFYNEQFF
TRBV5-1	TRBJ1-1	NA	NA	TGCGCCAGCACCGCAGGTTATCGGCAGGGGAACACTGAAGCTTTCTTT	CASTAGYRQGNTEAFF
TRBV19	TRBJ2-7	NA	TRBD2	TGTGCCAGTAGTTCTACTAGCGATACCATATCCTACGAGCAGTACTTC	CASSSTSDTISYEQYF
TRBV7-2	TRBJ2-7	few	TRBD2	TGTGCCAGCAGCTTAAGTCCTAGCGGCGGGCAGTACTTC	CASSLSPSGGQYF
TRBV18	TRBJ2-3	NA	TRBD1	TGTGCCAGCACGGGACAGAGCACAGATACACAGTATTTT	CASTGQSTDTQYF
TRBV5-1	TRBJ2-7	NA	NA	TGCGCCAGCAGCTTGATCCAGGGGGGCTCCTACGAGCAGTACTTC	CASSLIQGGSYEQYF
TRBV6-6	TRBJ2-7	NA	NA	TGTGCCAGCAGGACAGGGGAGGGGAGCTCCTACGAGCAGTACTTC	CASRTGEGSSYEQYF
TRBV19	TRBJ2-7	NA	NA	TGTGCCAGTAGTATGGCGGCGTCCTACGAGCAGTACTTC	CASSMAASYEQYF
TRBV5-1	TRBJ1-2	NA	TRBD1	TGCGCCAGCAGCTTGAAGGGGACAGGCGATGGCTACACCTTC	CASSLKGTGDGYTF
TRBV7-3	TRBJ2-1	NA	NA	TGTGCCAGCAGCTCCGACCGGGACTTGCACAATGAGCAGTTCTTC	CASSSDRDLHNEQFF
TRBV15	TRBJ2-5	few	NA	TGTGCCACCAGCAGAGAAACTATCTCCGCGGAGACCCAGTACTTC	CATSRETISAETQYF
TRBV15	TRBJ1-3	once	NA	TGTGCCACCAGCAGAGAAGCGTCCCAAGTCTCTGGAAACACCATATATTTT	CATSREASQVSGNTIYF
TRBV10-2	TRBJ1-1	many	TRBD1	TGCGCCAGCAGTGGACAGGGACCCTCAAGCACTGAAGCTTTCTTT	CASSGQGPSSTEAFF
TRBV5-1	TRBJ2-5	few	NA	TGCGCCAGCAGCTATGGCCTCCGAGAGACCCAGTACTTC	CASSYGLRETQYF
TRBV29-1	TRBJ1-1	NA	TRBD1	TGCAGCGACCGGACAGGGAACACTGAAGCTTTCTTT	CSDRTGNTEAFF
TRBV11-3	TRBJ2-3	NA	TRBD2	TGTGCCAGCAGCTCCCTGGGAGGGCCCAATACGCAGTATTTT	CASSSLGGPNTQYF
TRBV27	TRBJ2-7	NA	NA	TGTGCCAGCAGTTTTTACGCGTCAGGGTCCTCCTACGAGCAGTACTTC	CASSFYASGSSYEQYF
TRBV5-1	TRBJ2-5	NA	TRBD1	TGCGCCAGCACCCAGACAGGGGAAATCGGAGAGACCCAGTACTTC	CASTQTGEIGETQYF
TRBV28	TRBJ2-1	NA	NA	TGTGCCAGCAGTTTAAGGCCAAAGCGGTACAATGAGCAGTTCTTC	CASSLRPKRYNEQFF
TRBV5-1	TRBJ2-5	few	TRBD1	TGCGCCAGCAGCCCCGAAGGGGGCCCTCTTCGGGGAGAGACCCAGTACTTC	CASSPEGGPLRGETQYF
TRBV7-2	TRBJ1-2	few	TRBD1	TGTGCCAGCAGCTTAGAAGTCCGGACAGGGACCTATGGCTACACCTTC	CASSLEVRTGTYGYTF
TRBV5-1	TRBJ2-7	NA	TRBD1	TGCGCCAGCAGCTTGGGCTTACGGGACAGCTCCTACGAGCAGTACTTC	CASSLGLRDSSYEQYF